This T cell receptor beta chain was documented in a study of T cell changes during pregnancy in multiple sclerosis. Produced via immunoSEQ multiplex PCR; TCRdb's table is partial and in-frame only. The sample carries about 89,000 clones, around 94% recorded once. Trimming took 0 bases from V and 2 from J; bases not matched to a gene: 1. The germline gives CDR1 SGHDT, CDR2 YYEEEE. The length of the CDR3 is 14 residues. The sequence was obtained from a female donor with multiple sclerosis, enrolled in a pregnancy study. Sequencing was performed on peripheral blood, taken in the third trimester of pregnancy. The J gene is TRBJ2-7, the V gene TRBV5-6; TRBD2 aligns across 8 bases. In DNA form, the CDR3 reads TGTGCCAGCAGCTTGGTAGCGGGGACCTACGAGCAGTACTTC. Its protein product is CASSLVAGTYEQYF.